This T cell receptor beta chain was identified in a study of vaccination effects on CD4 cells after COVID-19. The overall study: Samples that were drawn after vaccination came a median of 72 days after the second dose.

CDR3 size: 16 residues. Losses at the gene ends were 3 bases for V and 4 bases for J; bases not matched to a gene: 12. Germline CDR1 and CDR2: MGHRA and YSYEKL. This clone turned up a few times. No antigen is known for it. Study-level results: Infection-derived and vaccine-derived clones contracted markedly late after vaccination.

CD4+ T cell isolation took place after 10 days of culture. It was two doses of either the BNT162b2 or mRNA-1273 vaccine that participants received. Testing of the vaccine recipients showed negative nucleocapsid antibodies and no prior SARS-CoV-2 infection. In the cultures, half the medium was exchanged for IL-2 medium on days 3 and 7. Profiled with immunoSEQ multiplex PCR; TCRdb holds only in-frame clones, not every one. The repertoire includes tens of thousands of clones, 74% of them detected once, and 14% to 15% sits in the top ten. Source: CD4+ T cells from PBMCs cultured without peptide, taken after COVID-19 vaccination. This clonotype was sampled from a human donor who received a COVID-19 vaccine. The V and J genes are TRBV4-1 and TRBJ2-7, with 7 bases aligning to TRBD1. CDR3 loop: CASSHALDRARYEQYF. In DNA form, the CDR3 reads TGCGCCAGCAGCCATGCTCTCGACAGGGCTCGGTACGAGCAGTACTTC.